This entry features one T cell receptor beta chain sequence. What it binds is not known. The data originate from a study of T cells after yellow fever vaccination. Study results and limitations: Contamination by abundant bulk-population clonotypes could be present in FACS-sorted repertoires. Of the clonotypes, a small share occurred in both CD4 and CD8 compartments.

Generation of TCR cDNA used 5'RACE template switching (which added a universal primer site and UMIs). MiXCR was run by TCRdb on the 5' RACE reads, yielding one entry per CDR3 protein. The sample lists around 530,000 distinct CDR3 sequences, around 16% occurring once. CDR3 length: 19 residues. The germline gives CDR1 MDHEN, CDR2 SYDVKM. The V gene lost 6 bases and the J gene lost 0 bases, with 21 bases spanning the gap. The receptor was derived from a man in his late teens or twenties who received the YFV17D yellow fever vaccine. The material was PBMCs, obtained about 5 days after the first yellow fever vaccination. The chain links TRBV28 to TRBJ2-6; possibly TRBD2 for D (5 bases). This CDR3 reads CASSQSRAMRLSGANVLTF. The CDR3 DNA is TGTGCCAGCAGCCAGTCGAGGGCCATGAGGCTCTCTGGGGCCAACGTCCTGACTTTC.